This T cell receptor beta chain came from a study of control samples from healthy donors and cancer patients. Clones were read by immunoSEQ multiplex PCR, and TCRdb kept only the in-frame ones, dropping some. The table lists approximately 94,000 clones, roughly 90% of them singletons, with nearly 0.95% in the top ten. This receptor was obtained from a woman aged 30 to 39 in good health. The sequenced sample was blood.

CDR3 sequence: CASSYGQGGYGYTF. The CDR3 DNA follows: TGCGCCAGCAGCTACGGACAGGGCGGCTATGGCTACACCTTC. V is TRBV5-1 and J is TRBJ1-2; TRBD1 matches 8 bases. V lost 3 bases, J lost 4 bases, and 5 bases stayed unmatched. This CDR3 has 14 residues. The germline CDR1 and CDR2 sequences are SGHRS and YFSETQ.